The 30 T cell receptor beta chains in this list originate from one sample, sequenced in a study of cytomegalovirus exposure and HLA in healthy donors. Produced via immunoSEQ multiplex PCR; TCRdb's table is partial and in-frame only. The sample lists approximately 270,000 clones; approximately 86% were seen once. Input material: PBMCs. The receptors shown here come from a woman younger than 30 in good health and CMV-seronegative.

The J gene is TRBJ2-7, the V gene TRBV7-9; D call uncertain. Germline V gives CDR1 SEHNR, CDR2 FQNEAQ (reference sequence). Trimming removed 3 bases from V and 1 base from J, with 7 bases in between. The CDR3 is 13 amino acids. CDR3 protein: CASSFYSSYEQYF. The CDR3 DNA sequence: TGTGCCAGCAGCTTTTACAGTTCCTACGAGCAGTACTTC.

The J gene is TRBJ1-2, the V gene TRBV10-3, with 7 bases lining up with TRBD1. Germline V gene sequence: CDR1 ENHRY, CDR2 SYGVKD. This CDR3 comprises 15 residues. V shed 0 bases and J 5 bases; nucleotides not matched to a gene: 6. DNA for the CDR3: TGTGCCATCAGTGAGTCGACAGGGAGTAATTATGGCTACACCTTC. This translates into CAISESTGSNYGYTF.

CDR3 nucleotides: TGTGCCACCCGACACACTAATCAGCCCCAGCATTTT. This gives the protein CATRHTNQPQHF. The rearrangement uses TRBV15 and TRBJ1-5; no definite D call. Germline CDR1 LNHNV, CDR2 YYDKDF (reference sequence). This CDR3 has 12 amino acids. Between the trimmed V and J ends, which lost 8 bases and 4 bases, there was a span of 9 bases.

The CDR3 loop reads CASSESQGKVNTEAFF. CDR3 in DNA: TGCGCCAGCAGTGAGAGCCAGGGGAAGGTGAACACTGAAGCTTTCTTT. This chain connects TRBV10-1 to TRBJ1-1; TRBD1 is a possible D gene (6 bases). The germline CDR1 and CDR2 sequences are WNHNN and SYGVQD (reference sequence). V lost 2 bases and J 0 bases, leaving 13 bases between the germline ends. CDR3 length: 16 residues.

This clone was seen only once. The chain employs TRBV6-8 and TRBJ2-2, with 12 nucleotides matching TRBD2. CDR3 length: 21 amino acids. Germline lookup yields CDR1 MNHGY and CDR2 SAAAGT. J was trimmed by 3 bases and V by 7 bases; bases with no gene match: 21. The CDR3 nucleotides read TGTGCCAGCATCATTTGTCGGACTAGCGGGACACCCACTGCGGACACCGGGGAGCTGTTTTTT. It encodes CASIICRTSGTPTADTGELFF.

This clone has just a few counts. The rearrangement links TRBV7-2 to TRBJ2-5; no definite D call. V lost 3 bases to trimming and J lost 4 bases, with 3 bases between them. Germline-derived CDR1 and CDR2 are SGHTA and FQGNSA. The CDR3 extends over 11 amino acids. CDR3 sequence: CASSFLETQYF. CDR3 DNA: TGTGCCAGCAGCTTCCTAGAGACCCAGTACTTC. Combining the CDR3 with reference TRBV7-2 and TRBJ2-5 gives the whole variable domain GAGVSQSPSNKVTEKGKDVELRCDPISGHTALYWYRQSLGQGLEFLIYFQGNSAPDKSGLPSDRFSAERTGGSVSTLTIQRTQQEDSAVYLCASSFLETQYFGPGTRLLVL.

As to this clone: Compared with germline, one end of the junction differs, possibly owing to a read error. This sequence joins TRBV7-9 and TRBJ2-7; TRBD1 agrees at 7 bases. The CDR3 is 13 amino acids. In germline, CDR1 is SEHNR, CDR2 FQNEAQ (reference sequence). The CDR3 here is CASSLMGPTGIDF. In DNA, the CDR3 is TGTGCCAGCAGCTTAATGGGACCGACAGGGATTGACTTC.

The chain recombines TRBV18 with TRBJ2-1, with 10 bases identical to TRBD2. The germline V gene encodes CDR1 KGHSH and CDR2 LQKENI. The trim removed 0 bases at V and 5 bases at J, leaving 1 base unmatched. This CDR3 has 15 residues. The CDR3 DNA reads as TGTGCCAGCTCACCACCCGGGACTAGCGACAATGAGCAGTTCTTC. Its translation is CASSPPGTSDNEQFF.

This clone showed up just once. The gene calls are TRBV10-3 and TRBJ1-5; TRBD1 is a possible D gene (6 bases). Germline CDR1 and CDR2: ENHRY and SYGVKD. V dropped 0 bases and J dropped 6 bases, with 15 bases sitting between them. CDR3 length: 16 residues. The CDR3 reads CAISESRPGGGQPQHF. The CDR3 coding sequence is TGTGCCATCAGTGAGTCGAGGCCTGGGGGCGGTCAGCCCCAGCATTTT.

The rearrangement joins TRBV2 to TRBJ1-2; D is perhaps TRBD1 (5 bases). Deletions cut 5 bases from V and 5 bases from J, with 12 bases between. The CDR3 length is 13 residues. The germline V gene has CDR1 SNHLY and CDR2 FYNNEI. CDR3 bases: TGTGCCAGCAGTTCGACAGATTTATATGGCTACACCTTC. Amino acid sequence: CASSSTDLYGYTF.

The genes are TRBV4-3 and TRBJ1-6; possible D gene TRBD1, 6 bases. Trimming left V 4 bases short and J 10 bases short, with 14 bases between. Germline CDR1 and CDR2: LGHNA and YSLEER. The CDR3 sequence is 14 residues long. The DNA for the CDR3 is TGCGCCAGCAGCCCGGGACGAAGGGGGTCACCCCTCCACTTT. It is translated as CASSPGRRGSPLHF.

The gene calls are TRBV11-2 and TRBJ1-2; 12 bases match TRBD1. J lost 7 bases, V lost 5 bases, and 11 bases had no gene match. Germline V lookup: CDR1 SGHAT, CDR2 FQNNGV. The CDR3 has 16 amino acids. This CDR3 reads CASSLSPGTGGGGYTF. DNA of the CDR3: TGTGCCAGCAGCCTAAGTCCCGGGACAGGGGGCGGTGGCTACACCTTC.

This clone came up a few times. This CDR3 reads CATMDLRGKETQYF. CDR3 nucleotide sequence: TGCGCCACCATGGACCTAAGGGGGAAAGAGACCCAGTACTTC. The chain recombines TRBV10-2 with TRBJ2-5, with D possibly being TRBD1 (6 bases). The CDR3 has 14 amino acids. CDR1 and CDR2 (germline): WSHSY, SAAADI. With 10 bases removed from V and 3 bases from J, the gap between germline ends came to 18 bases.

The V gene is TRBV6-5, the J gene TRBJ2-7; the D gene is possibly TRBD1 (6 bases). Trimming removed 4 bases at V and 0 bases at J, with 10 bases between. The CDR3 is made up of 14 amino acids. Germline-derived CDR1 and CDR2 are MNHEY and SVGAGI. The CDR3 DNA sequence: TGTGCCAGCAGTTTTTCGACAGGCTCCTACGAGCAGTACTTC. This translates into CASSFSTGSYEQYF.

The chain links TRBV5-6 to TRBJ1-4; D is possibly TRBD1 (6 bases). The CDR3 runs to 15 residues. Germline assignment: CDR1 SGHDT and CDR2 YYEEEE. V lost 5 bases, J lost 8 bases, and 19 bases lay in between. CDR3 amino acids: CASSYREPLEEKLFF. CDR3 in DNA: TGTGCCAGCAGTTACAGGGAACCTCTCGAAGAAAAACTGTTTTTT.

This sequence joins TRBV2 and TRBJ1-1; 9 nucleotides align to TRBD1. The CDR3 has 13 amino acids. Germline CDR1 reads SNHLY; CDR2 reads FYNNEI. V shed 3 bases, J shed 9 bases, and the junction held 5 bases outside the gene matches. CDR3 sequence: CASSEGTGQKAFF. The CDR3 DNA is TGTGCCAGCAGTGAGGGGACAGGGCAAAAAGCTTTCTTT.

This clone was detected a few times. This chain uses TRBV7-9 with TRBJ1-2, with D uncertain. The V and J ends lost 2 bases and 6 bases respectively, with 10 bases between them. In germline, CDR1 is SEHNR, CDR2 FQNEAQ (reference sequence). The CDR3 totals 13 residues. The CDR3 loop reads CASSLISENGYTF. CDR3 in DNA: TGTGCCAGCAGCTTAATATCAGAAAATGGCTACACCTTC.

On this clone: Other DNA sequences in the same sample also yield this CDR3. This chain connects TRBV14 to TRBJ2-7, with 8 bases that match TRBD2. Germline V lookup: CDR1 SGHDN, CDR2 FVKESK. V trimming: 4 bases; J trimming: 0 bases; junction bases outside the gene matches: 5. The CDR3 runs to 15 residues. CDR3 sequence (DNA): TGTGCCAGCAGCCCTCTCGCGGGAGGCTCCTACGAGCAGTACTTC. Protein: CASSPLAGGSYEQYF. Full variable domain (rest looked up from reference TRBV14 and TRBJ2-7): EAGVTQFPSHSVIEKGQTVTLRCDPISGHDNLYWYRRVMGKEIKFLLHFVKESKQDESGMPNNRFLAERTGGTYSTLKVQPAELEDSGVYFCASSPLAGGSYEQYFGPGTRLTVT.

The V call is TRBV7-6, the J call TRBJ2-1; tentative D call: TRBD2 (6 bases). Germline V CDR1 and CDR2: SGHVS, FNYEAQ. Trimming left V 1 base short and J 4 bases short, with 8 bases between. CDR3 size: 14 residues. The CDR3 nucleotides read TGTGCCAGCAGCTTAGGGGGGAGGTACAATGAGCAGTTCTTC. Protein product: CASSLGGRYNEQFF.

The chain links TRBV7-3 to TRBJ1-1; TRBD1 is a possible D gene (5 bases). Germline CDR1 is SGHTA and CDR2 is FQGTGA. The CDR3 spans 16 residues. V was pared by 4 bases and J by 4 bases, with 19 bases between. Here the CDR3 reads CASSSLTDSGVTEAFF. CDR3 bases: TGTGCCAGCAGCTCTCTGACGGATTCGGGGGTCACTGAAGCTTTCTTT.

This clone occurred once. For the CDR3, the DNA is TGTGCCAGCAGTTTATCCACAGGGGTTCGGGGCTACACCTTC. Protein product: CASSLSTGVRGYTF. The chain is built from TRBV28 and TRBJ1-2, with 7 bases that match TRBD1. Germline V gives CDR1 MDHEN, CDR2 SYDVKM. CDR3 length: 14 residues. The V and J ends lost 1 base and 8 bases, in that order; junction bases with no gene match: 7.

The genes are TRBV30 and TRBJ2-4; 13 nucleotides agree with TRBD2. Germline trimming cut 7 bases from V and 0 bases from J; bases unmatched to any gene: 12. This CDR3 is built from 18 residues. Germline V CDR1 and CDR2: GTSNPN, SVGIG (reference sequence). DNA for the CDR3: TGTGCCTCTGCGACGGGACTAGCGGGAAACCTAGCCAAAAACATTCAGTACTTC. This sequence encodes CASATGLAGNLAKNIQYF.

The chain couples TRBV25-1 to TRBJ1-2; TRBD1 might be the D (6 bases). Trimming shortened V by 4 bases and J by 3 bases, and 12 bases separated the two germline ends. In germline, CDR1 is MGHDK, CDR2 SYGVNS. This CDR3 has 14 amino acids. The CDR3 sequence: CASSATGNHYGYTF. Written as DNA, the CDR3 is TGTGCCAGCAGTGCAACAGGGAATCACTATGGCTACACCTTC.

CDR3 loop: CASSEGGASDTEAFF. The CDR3 coding sequence is TGTGCCAGCAGTGAGGGCGGGGCGTCAGATACTGAAGCTTTCTTT. This chain uses TRBV6-1 with TRBJ1-1; a possible D gene is TRBD1 (5 bases). CDR3 length equals 15 residues. The V end was cut by 3 bases, the J end by 5 bases, with 16 bases between. From germline, CDR1 is MNHNS and CDR2 SASEGT.

V and J are TRBV29-1 and TRBJ1-2; 9 bases are shared with TRBD1. After removal of 5 bases from V and 4 bases from J, the junction contained 8 bases not matched to a gene. Looked up from germline, CDR1 is SQVTM and CDR2 is ANQGSEA. This CDR3 region has 14 residues. CDR3 region: CSVNRDRVRYGYTF. The CDR3 nucleotides read TGCAGCGTTAACCGGGACAGGGTACGCTATGGCTACACCTTC.

The chain couples TRBV12-5 to TRBJ2-5, with D possibly matching TRBD1 (5 bases). The CDR3 runs to 13 residues. Germline V CDR1 and CDR2: LGHNT, FRNRAP. V gave up 4 bases and J gave up 1 base, with 7 bases separating them. The CDR3 here is CASGSTVQETQYF. CDR3 bases: TGTGCTAGTGGTTCGACAGTCCAAGAGACCCAGTACTTC.

This rearrangement joins TRBV6-1 to TRBJ1-2; TRBD1 aligns across 8 bases. V lost 6 bases and J lost 4; bases outside the gene matches: 7. Germline V gives CDR1 MNHNS, CDR2 SASEGT. This CDR3 spans 14 amino acids. CDR3 sequence: CASRVDRGGYGYTF. The CDR3 bases are TGTGCCAGCAGGGTAGACAGGGGTGGCTATGGCTACACCTTC.

The genes are TRBV2 and TRBJ2-6; D is ambiguous. CDR1 is SNHLY and CDR2 is FYNNEI in the germline V gene. CDR3 size: 14 residues. The V gene lost 2 bases and the J gene lost 2 bases, with 4 bases spanning the gap. The CDR3 sequence: CASSELAGANVLTF. The CDR3 region has the DNA TGTGCCAGCAGTGAACTTGCTGGGGCCAACGTCCTGACTTTC.

J is TRBJ2-1 and V is TRBV4-1; possibly TRBD2 for D (6 bases). Germline loops: CDR1 MGHRA, CDR2 YSYEKL. This CDR3 region has 17 residues. Trimming cost V 0 bases and J 3 bases, with 15 bases left between them. CDR3 nucleotide sequence: TGCGCCAGCAGCCAAGATCCGGCGGGGAGCGGCTACAATGAGCAGTTCTTC. Amino acids: CASSQDPAGSGYNEQFF.

This rearrangement joins TRBV9 to TRBJ1-1; a weak D match, TRBD1 (5 bases). V was trimmed by 0 bases and J by 4 bases, leaving 13 bases between them. The CDR3 contains 15 residues. The germline V gene encodes CDR1 SGDLS and CDR2 YYNGEE. The chain's CDR3 is CASSVEGGAGTEAFF. The CDR3 nucleotides read TGTGCCAGCAGCGTAGAAGGAGGGGCAGGCACTGAAGCTTTCTTT.